Listed below are T cell receptor beta chains from one sample, sequenced in a study of STAT5B mutations in CD4+ large granular lymphocyte leukemia. The method was immunoSEQ multiplex PCR; TCRdb's version includes in-frame clones alone and lacks a portion of them. The sample has tens of thousands of clones; roughly 79% are singletons. Sequenced sample: CD4+ T cells from blood buffy coats. Receptors originate from a human donor in good health. Each CDR3 is given with its conserved first and last residue. D genes are given only for firm matches. Clone size appears in some rows only: once, few, many, or a class for an expanded clone.

len	v_gene	d_gene	j_gene	abundance	CDR3aa	CDR3nt
15	TRBV10-2	TRBD2	TRBJ2-3	.	CASRETSGSGDTQYF	TGCGCCAGCAGGGAAACTAGCGGGAGTGGCGATACGCAGTATTTT
15	TRBV18	.	TRBJ2-3	.	CASSQQGGFGDTQYF	TGTGCCAGCTCTCAACAGGGAGGTTTCGGAGATACGCAGTATTTT
17	TRBV27	TRBD1	TRBJ1-1	few	CASSLSGQGASDTEAFF	TGTGCCAGCAGTTTATCGGGACAGGGGGCTTCGGACACTGAAGCTTTCTTT
14	TRBV7-2	.	TRBJ2-7	.	CASSPPGNLYEQYF	TGTGCCAGCAGCCCCCCAGGAAACCTCTACGAGCAGTACTTC
15	TRBV14	.	TRBJ2-3	.	CASSHGTPGADTQYF	TGTGCCAGCAGCCACGGGACACCTGGGGCAGATACGCAGTATTTT
15	TRBV7-2	TRBD1	TRBJ2-1	.	CASSLRRTGGGEQFF	TGTGCCAGCAGCTTAAGGCGGACAGGGGGCGGAGAGCAGTTCTTC
13	TRBV25-1	.	TRBJ2-7	.	CASSSLAAYEQYF	TGTGCCAGCAGTTCACTGGCAGCCTACGAGCAGTACTTC
14	TRBV19	.	TRBJ1-2	.	CASNAAGEIYGYTF	TGTGCCAGTAATGCGGCAGGGGAAATCTATGGCTACACCTTC
13	TRBV10-1	.	TRBJ2-7	.	CASSEGLFYEQYF	TGCGCCAGCAGTGAGGGGTTGTTTTACGAGCAGTACTTC
18	TRBV21-1	.	TRBJ2-3	.	CASSKGGRERTSTDTQYF	TGTGCCAGCAGCAAAGGAGGACGGGAGCGGACTAGCACAGATACGCAGTATTTT
15	TRBV2	.	TRBJ1-1	.	CASKGESYWDTEAFF	TGTGCCAGCAAAGGCGAATCGTATTGGGACACTGAAGCTTTCTTT
14	TRBV19	.	TRBJ2-7	.	CASSITGISYEQYF	TGTGCCAGTAGTATAACAGGAATCTCCTACGAGCAGTACTTC
13	TRBV7-9	.	TRBJ2-7	.	CASNLDSSYEQYF	TGTGCCAGCAACCTGGACAGCTCCTACGAGCAGTACTTC
15	TRBV10-3	.	TRBJ2-6	.	CAINGDLSGANVLTF	TGTGCCATCAACGGGGATCTCTCTGGGGCCAACGTCCTGACTTTC
15	TRBV6-6	TRBD2	TRBJ2-7	.	CASSHTSGSAYEQYF	TGTGCCAGCAGTCACACTAGCGGGAGTGCCTACGAGCAGTACTTC
14	TRBV19	.	TRBJ2-5	.	CASSIGTTQETQYF	TGTGCCAGTAGTATAGGGACAACCCAAGAGACCCAGTACTTC
11	TRBV28	.	TRBJ2-5	.	CASTSRETQYF	TGTGCCAGCACCTCGCGAGAGACCCAGTACTTC
16	TRBV19	.	TRBJ2-3	.	CASSPDERSSTDTQYF	TGTGCCAGTAGTCCAGACGAGCGGTCTAGCACAGATACGCAGTATTTT
16	TRBV5-1	TRBD2	TRBJ2-3	.	CASSLVLAGSTDTQYF	TGCGCCAGCAGCTTGGTCCTAGCGGGATCCACAGATACGCAGTATTTT
14	TRBV7-2	TRBD1	TRBJ2-7	once	CASSLGTGEDEQYF	TGTGCCAGCAGCTTGGGGACAGGGGAGGACGAGCAGTACTTC
16	TRBV2	TRBD2	TRBJ2-3	.	CASSSGLAGGTDTQYF	TGTGCCAGCAGTTCTGGCCTAGCGGGAGGAACAGATACGCAGTATTTT
12	TRBV7-2	.	TRBJ2-1	.	CASSLFYNEQFF	TGTGCCAGCAGCTTATTTTACAATGAGCAGTTCTTC
16	TRBV18	TRBD1	TRBJ2-6	.	CASSPTGGGGANVLTF	TGTGCCAGCTCACCGACAGGGGGCGGTGGGGCCAACGTCCTGACTTTC
11	TRBV19	.	TRBJ1-1	.	CASKYEGPAFF	TGTGCCAGTAAGTACGAGGGCCCGGCTTTCTTT
15	TRBV5-1	TRBD1	TRBJ2-7	.	CASSTGPTGAYEQYF	TGCGCCAGCAGCACGGGACCGACAGGGGCCTACGAGCAGTACTTC
15	TRBV7-9	.	TRBJ2-2	few	CASSFSRENTGELFF	TGTGCCAGCAGCTTCTCTCGGGAGAACACCGGGGAGCTGTTTTTT
13	TRBV25-1	.	TRBJ1-4	few	CASSEVGHEKLFF	TGTGCCAGCAGTGAGGTGGGGCATGAAAAACTGTTTTTT
15	TRBV6-5	.	TRBJ2-7	.	CASRKVRDPFYEQYF	TGTGCCAGCAGGAAAGTCAGGGATCCCTTCTACGAGCAGTACTTC
15	TRBV5-4	.	TRBJ2-2	.	CASSPTGTWAGELFF	TGTGCCAGCAGCCCTACAGGGACATGGGCCGGGGAGCTGTTTTTT
14	TRBV27	.	TRBJ2-7	.	CASSFGTTSYEQYF	TGTGCCAGCAGTTTCGGGACAACGAGCTACGAGCAGTACTTC
14	TRBV15	.	TRBJ1-5	.	CATSRDRGNQPQHF	TGTGCCACCAGCAGAGATCGAGGGAATCAGCCCCAGCATTTT
15	TRBV5-5	TRBD2	TRBJ2-5	.	CASSRSGRGQETQYF	TGTGCCAGCAGCCGTAGCGGGAGGGGCCAAGAGACCCAGTACTTC
15	TRBV18	TRBD1	TRBJ1-3	.	CASSPPGTGSHTIYF	TGTGCCAGCTCACCACCGGGGACAGGGAGCCACACCATATATTTT
14	TRBV6-1	TRBD1	TRBJ1-1	.	CASSEDREDTEAFF	TGTGCCAGCAGTGAGGACAGGGAGGACACTGAAGCTTTCTTT
15	TRBV7-9	TRBD2	TRBJ2-3	once	CASSIQREGTDTQYF	TGTGCCAGCAGCATCCAGCGGGAGGGTACAGATACGCAGTATTTT
14	TRBV28	.	TRBJ1-2	once	CASRRDPANYGYTF	TGTGCCAGCAGACGCGACCCTGCTAACTATGGCTACACCTTC
15	TRBV30	.	TRBJ1-4	.	CAWSPGGVTNEKLFF	TGTGCCTGGAGCCCCGGTGGTGTAACTAATGAAAAACTGTTTTTT
15	TRBV4-3	.	TRBJ2-7	.	CASSQDRALEREQYF	TGCGCCAGCAGCCAAGATCGCGCGCTAGAGCGCGAGCAGTACTTC
16	TRBV12-5	.	TRBJ1-1	.	CASGFLDTGIKPEAFF	TGTGCTAGTGGTTTCTTGGATACAGGGATTAAGCCTGAAGCTTTCTTT
15	TRBV5-4	TRBD1	TRBJ1-2	once	CASSRYTGDGYGYTF	TGTGCCAGCAGCAGATATACAGGGGATGGCTATGGCTACACCTTC
12	TRBV30	.	TRBJ2-3	.	CAWSPRGDTQYF	TGTGCCTGGAGTCCCCGGGGGGATACGCAGTATTTT
15	TRBV27	TRBD2	TRBJ2-7	few	CASSLGTSGAYEQYF	TGTGCCAGCAGTTTAGGGACTAGCGGTGCCTACGAGCAGTACTTC
15	TRBV10-2	TRBD2	TRBJ2-7	once	CASRETSGSSYEQYF	TGCGCCAGCAGGGAGACTAGCGGGAGTTCCTACGAGCAGTACTTC
13	TRBV28	.	TRBJ2-2	.	CASSLGQLGELFF	TGTGCCAGCAGTTTAGGCCAGCTCGGGGAGCTGTTTTTT
14	TRBV5-6	.	TRBJ2-3	.	CASSLGGYTDTQYF	TGTGCCAGCAGCTTGGGCGGGTACACAGATACGCAGTATTTT
14	TRBV7-7	.	TRBJ2-5	.	CASSQAGNQETQYF	TGTGCCAGCAGCCAAGCGGGTAACCAAGAGACCCAGTACTTC
13	TRBV7-3	TRBD2	TRBJ2-7	few	CASSPRLAGEQYF	TGTGCCAGCAGCCCACGACTAGCAGGGGAGCAGTACTTC
17	TRBV11-2	TRBD1	TRBJ2-7	.	CASSLERGQGVFYEQYF	TGTGCCAGCAGCTTAGAGAGGGGACAGGGGGTTTTTTACGAGCAGTACTTC
16	TRBV4-1	TRBD2	TRBJ2-7	few	CASSPGLADFSYEQYF	TGCGCCAGCAGCCCCGGACTAGCGGACTTCTCCTACGAGCAGTACTTC
14	TRBV15	TRBD2	TRBJ2-7	.	CATSRVAGGLEQYF	TGTGCCACCAGCAGAGTAGCGGGAGGGCTGGAGCAGTACTTC